What follows are 23 T cell receptor beta chains derived from one specimen sequenced in a study of T cells in localized non-small cell lung cancer. Only in-frame clones appear in the TCRdb table, and some are missing; sequencing was by immunoSEQ multiplex PCR. Of 25,000 or so clones in the sample, about nine tenths were seen once. The sample consisted of peripheral blood, taken before any cancer treatment. Every receptor here comes from a male donor older than 55 with stage I lung adenocarcinoma.

This rearrangement joins TRBV5-1 to TRBJ2-2; D possibly corresponds to TRBD2 (6 bases). CDR1 is SGHRS, CDR2 YFSETQ, per germline. The V end lost 1 base, the J end lost 5 bases, and 12 bases lay between the germline ends. The CDR3 is 15 amino acids. CDR3 sequence reads: CASSLQEGSTGELFF. CDR3 sequence (DNA): TGCGCCAGCAGCTTGCAGGAGGGGTCGACCGGGGAGCTGTTTTTT.

This chain joins TRBV5-1 and TRBJ2-3; D is possibly TRBD1 (6 bases). Trimming cost V 2 bases and J 6 bases, with 13 bases left between them. The CDR3 sequence is 14 residues long. Germline CDR1 SGHRS, CDR2 YFSETQ. Here the CDR3 reads CASSFQGRGDTQYF. The CDR3 nucleotides read TGCGCCAGCAGCTTCCAGGGGCGCGGTGATACGCAGTATTTT.

The rearrangement links TRBV28 to TRBJ2-7; D might be TRBD1 (5 bases). The CDR3 covers 12 residues. Germline V gene sequence: CDR1 MDHEN, CDR2 SYDVKM. Between the trimmed V and J ends, which lost 3 bases and 3 bases, there was a span of 6 bases. The CDR3 protein is CASSFDSYEQYF. DNA for the CDR3: TGTGCCAGCAGTTTTGACAGCTACGAGCAGTACTTC.

The chain recombines TRBV30 with TRBJ2-3, with D possibly matching TRBD1 (5 bases). V was clipped by 4 bases and J by 6 bases, with 8 bases between them. The CDR3 runs 11 residues. Germline assignment: CDR1 GTSNPN and CDR2 SVGIG (reference sequence). In nucleotides, the CDR3 is TGTGCCTGGACAGGGTTGGATACGCAGTATTTT. Translation gives CAWTGLDTQYF.

The chain uses TRBV5-1 and TRBJ1-4, with D hard to call. The CDR3 has 16 amino acids. V was trimmed by 0 bases and J by 1 base, leaving 10 bases between them. Germline-derived CDR1 and CDR2 are SGHRS and YFSETQ. CDR3 residues: CASSLAVSGTNEKLFF. As DNA, the CDR3 is TGCGCCAGCAGCTTGGCGGTATCAGGAACTAATGAAAAACTGTTTTTT.

The chain carries TRBV19 and TRBJ1-2; a possible D gene is TRBD1 (5 bases). V lost 6 bases, J lost 7 bases, and 12 bases lay in between. The CDR3 has 12 residues. Germline lookup yields CDR1 LNHDA and CDR2 SQIVND (reference sequence). This chain's CDR3 is CASSRARAGYTF. CDR3 bases: TGTGCCAGTAGCCGGGCCAGGGCTGGCTACACCTTC.

V usage is TRBV5-5 and J usage is TRBJ1-6; D unclear. The germline CDR1 and CDR2 sequences are SGHKS and YYEKEE (reference sequence). This CDR3 region has 17 residues. Trimming cost V 0 bases and J 0 bases, with 10 bases left between them. CDR3 coding DNA: TGTGCCAGCAGCTTGGCCGGGTCGAGCTCCTATAATTCACCCCTCCACTTT. As protein: CASSLAGSSSYNSPLHF.

V and J are TRBV6-1 and TRBJ1-4, with 7 nucleotides matching TRBD1. After removal of 1 base from V and 4 bases from J, the junction contained 6 bases not matched to a gene. Germline V CDR1 and CDR2: MNHNS, SASEGT. The CDR3 runs to 16 residues. The chain's CDR3 is CASSEGTGAGNEKLFF. The CDR3 bases are TGTGCCAGCAGTGAAGGAACAGGGGCGGGTAATGAAAAACTGTTTTTT.

In its sample, this clone was seen once. The chain joins TRBV6-6 to TRBJ1-2; a possible D gene is TRBD1 (6 bases). CDR3 size: 12 residues. Germline V CDR1 and CDR2: MNHNY, SVGAGI (reference sequence). V was clipped by 7 bases and J by 4 bases, with 10 bases between them. The CDR3 DNA follows: TGTGCCAGCACAGGGGCTTCCTATGGCTACACCTTC. Translated, it gives CASTGASYGYTF.

This clone came up a few times. The rearrangement joins TRBV5-8 to TRBJ2-7; D remains unclear. In germline, CDR1 is SGHTS, CDR2 YDEGEE. The V and J ends lost 2 bases and 0 bases respectively, with 12 bases between them. This CDR3 contains 15 residues. The CDR3 sequence: CASSLGSHTSYEQYF. CDR3 nucleotides: TGTGCCAGCAGCTTAGGCAGCCATACCTCCTACGAGCAGTACTTC.

The gene calls are TRBV5-8 and TRBJ2-1; weak D call: TRBD1 (5 bases). The CDR3 spans 16 residues. The V and J ends lost 1 base and 6 bases respectively, with 17 bases between them. Germline V CDR1 and CDR2: SGHTS, YDEGEE. The CDR3 loop reads CASSLSGIDRTNEQFF. In nucleotides, the CDR3 is TGTGCCAGCAGCTTGTCAGGGATTGATAGGACCAATGAGCAGTTCTTC.

The chain joins TRBV28 to TRBJ2-2; D is uncertain. CDR1 MDHEN and CDR2 SYDVKM come from the germline V gene. The CDR3 totals 15 residues. Between the trimmed V and J ends, which lost 8 bases and 0 bases, there was a span of 13 bases. The CDR3 DNA is TGTGCCAGCGGCCCCGGCGCAGCGAACACCGGGGAGCTGTTTTTT. It encodes CASGPGAANTGELFF.

The J gene is TRBJ1-3, the V gene TRBV30; D not certain. Trimming left V 4 bases short and J 4 bases short, with 8 bases between. Germline CDR1 reads GTSNPN; CDR2 reads SVGIG (reference sequence). The CDR3 loop spans 12 amino acids. The CDR3 is CAWTLTGNTIYF. The CDR3 coding sequence is TGTGCCTGGACTTTGACAGGAAACACCATATATTTT.

V is TRBV28 and J is TRBJ1-2; possible D gene TRBD1, 6 bases. V lost 3 bases to trimming and J lost 6 bases, with 14 bases between them. Per the germline V gene, CDR1 is MDHEN and CDR2 is SYDVKM. This CDR3 has 14 amino acids. The CDR3 DNA is TGTGCCAGCAGTTTGGGGGGGACAAGGGATGGCTACACCTTC. It yields the protein CASSLGGTRDGYTF.

This chain joins TRBV2 and TRBJ1-2; unclear D gene. This CDR3 region has 15 residues. The V and J ends lost 2 bases and 0 bases respectively, with 10 bases between them. Germline CDR1 SNHLY, CDR2 FYNNEI. For the CDR3, the DNA is TGTGCCAGCAGTGAATGGAGCAGCTCTAACTATGGCTACACCTTC. It translates to CASSEWSSSNYGYTF.

The chain recombines TRBV10-1 with TRBJ2-1; 8 nucleotides agree with TRBD2. After removal of 4 bases from V and 8 bases from J, the junction contained 7 bases not matched to a gene. Germline CDR1 and CDR2: WNHNN and SYGVQD (reference sequence). The CDR3 spans 14 residues. In DNA, the CDR3 is TGCGCCAGCAGTGTACAGCGGGGGTTCTATGAGCAGTTCTTC. Translating it yields CASSVQRGFYEQFF.

In the case of this clone: Different DNA sequences within this sample yield the same CDR3. The V call is TRBV7-6, the J call TRBJ1-6; a weak D match, TRBD1 (6 bases). The CDR3 consists of 15 residues. Germline-derived CDR1 and CDR2 are SGHVS and FNYEAQ. V dropped 4 bases and J dropped 3 bases, with 10 bases sitting between them. The CDR3 spells CASSSGQNYNSPLHF. For the CDR3, the DNA is TGTGCCAGCAGCTCCGGACAGAACTATAATTCACCCCTCCACTTT.

This rearrangement joins TRBV5-6 to TRBJ2-7; 9 nucleotides align to TRBD1. The germline V gene has CDR1 SGHDT and CDR2 YYEEEE. The CDR3 is made up of 16 amino acids. V was pared by 1 base and J by 0 bases, with 5 bases of the junction left unmatched. The CDR3 protein is CASSLTRDRVSYEQYF. In DNA form, the CDR3 reads TGTGCCAGCAGCTTGACCAGGGACAGGGTCTCCTACGAGCAGTACTTC.

The rearrangement uses TRBV28 and TRBJ2-3; perhaps TRBD1 as D (6 bases). This CDR3 region has 16 residues. The germline gives CDR1 MDHEN, CDR2 SYDVKM. The V end lost 10 bases, the J end lost 4 bases, and 24 bases lay between the germline ends. In DNA form, the CDR3 reads TGTGCCACCCTCCCTCCTAATAGACAGGCCCCAGATACGCAGTATTTT. Protein sequence: CATLPPNRQAPDTQYF.

This chain connects TRBV4-3 to TRBJ2-5; 8 bases fit TRBD1. Germline-derived CDR1 and CDR2 are LGHNA and YSLEER. The CDR3 is 14 amino acids. CDR3 nucleotide sequence: TGCGCTGCTTCCTGGACAGGGATAGAGGAGACCCAGTACTTC. Its protein is CAASWTGIEETQYF.

This clone has only a few counts. This rearrangement joins TRBV2 to TRBJ2-2; no reliable D call. The CDR3 consists of 14 residues. The V gene lost 7 bases and the J gene lost 6 bases, with 15 bases spanning the gap. Germline V CDR1 and CDR2: SNHLY, FYNNEI. The DNA for the CDR3 is TGTGCCAGCAATTCACCCCTCCTGGCCGGGGAGCTGTTTTTT. Its translation: CASNSPLLAGELFF.

This chain links TRBV5-4 with TRBJ2-3; TRBD1 might be the D (6 bases). Germline V gene sequence: CDR1 SGHNT, CDR2 YYREEE (reference sequence). This CDR3 is 15 amino acids long. V was shortened by 1 base and J by 0 bases, with 9 bases between the two germline ends. CDR3 in amino acids: CASSLQGPSTDTQYF. DNA for the CDR3: TGTGCCAGCAGCTTGCAGGGGCCTAGCACAGATACGCAGTATTTT.

The chain carries TRBV6-5 and TRBJ2-5, with D maybe TRBD1 (5 bases). Germline V gene lookup returns CDR1 MNHEY and CDR2 SVGAGI. The germline V and J ends were trimmed by 6 bases and 1 base, with 15 bases remaining between them. The length of the CDR3 is 15 residues. DNA for the CDR3: TGTGCCAGCAGCATTGGACATTACTCCCAAGAGACCCAGTACTTC. This gives the protein CASSIGHYSQETQYF.